This T cell receptor (beta chain) was profiled in a study of blood T cell repertoires in COVID-19. Study-wide background: From the United States, Italy and Spain came samples of acute and convalescent COVID-19.

The CDR3 is 17 amino acids. In germline, CDR1 is SGHTA, CDR2 FQGTGA. The V gene end was trimmed by 5 bases and the J gene end by 2 bases; junction bases not matched to a gene: 12. TCRdb keeps only in-frame clones here, not all; method: immunoSEQ multiplex PCR. The sample consists of 350,000 to 450,000 clones, about 87% of them appearing once. Sequencing used peripheral blood. The clonotype was recovered from a woman in her sixties with COVID-19, enrolled during active disease. The chain uses TRBV7-3 and TRBJ2-5, with 9 bases aligning to TRBD2. CDR3 sequence reads: CASSPLAIAGVQETQYF. CDR3 bases: TGTGCCAGCAGCCCACTGGCGATAGCGGGGGTACAAGAGACCCAGTACTTC.